The present entry profiles one T cell receptor beta chain with its context. This clone's antigen is unknown. The sample holds no much larger clone one base away, and base qualities are not on file. This specimen belongs to a study of T cell clones after liver transplantation (dated 2019 in TCRdb). Concerning the study at large: ITN030ST, the source of the samples, was a randomized trial that attempted immunosuppression withdrawal within 2 years of liver transplantation. After a pre-transplant mixed lymphocyte reaction, TCRbeta sequencing was used to pinpoint donor-reactive T cell clones, which were subsequently tracked in post-transplant blood. Third party-reactive TCRbeta sequences from pre-transplant MLRs were also identified as an antigen-independent comparator for donor-reactive sequences. A cohort of 8 liver transplant recipients was studied, of whom 3 were classified as tolerant and 5 as non-tolerant. Blood samples were collected pre-transplant, then pre-randomization ahead of withdrawal, and finally post-randomization once withdrawal had either been completed or failed. Tolerance was defined as complete immunosuppression withdrawal for at least one year with no rise in liver enzymes beyond twice the upper limit of normal. Three of the eight recipients were HCV-positive; the others were transplanted for non-autoimmune, non-viral indications. Subjects received no induction therapy and standard immunosuppression until randomization at 12-24 months post-transplant.

Overall results and qualifications from the work: Donor-reactive sequences declined more than third party-reactive ones, suggesting partial antigen-specific deletion unrelated to withdrawal success. When repertoire turnover was taken into account, detection of donor-reactive sequences was significantly reduced in 7 of 8 subjects for CD4 and in 8 of 8 subjects for CD8. In a couple of subjects, low numbers of available donor cells limited the measurable donor-reactive repertoire. Without allograft tissue specimens, donor-reactive T cells may have migrated into the graft rather than being deleted. The conclusions were preliminary, being limited by small, heterogeneous patient numbers and by non-standardized post-transplant time points. A significant post-transplant decrease in circulating donor-reactive CD4 TCRbeta sequences was observed in 5 of 8 subjects, irrespective of tolerance or HCV status.

Thawed unstimulated PBMCs were stained for CD3, CD4 and CD8 and FACS-sorted into CD3+CD4+ and CD3+CD8+ populations. Each of the 8 studied subjects was randomized to immunosuppression withdrawal. The Qiagen DNeasy Blood and Tissue Kit was used for genomic DNA isolation. From a lookup of the germline V gene, CDR1 and CDR2 are KGHSY and FQNENV. From the cysteine through the phenylalanine, the CDR3 covers 14 amino acids. CDR3 DNA only is kept here, 42 bases in frame from base 1. Between the V and J ends, shortened by 0 bases and 7 bases respectively, the junction contains 12 bases. Using immunoSEQ, frozen genomic DNA was subjected to high-throughput TCRbeta CDR3 sequencing, a process that included PCR amplification, mapping, bias correction and internal controls. As for how the authors treated the data: Only productive rearrangements were retained, with each unique TCRbeta sequence defined by its CDR3 nucleotide sequence together with its V and J gene. Donor-reactive sequences required at least 5-fold expansion in CFSE-low cells versus unstimulated pre-transplant cells and at least 0.01% frequency. Minimum frequency thresholds were set for each subject based on the unstimulated sample with the lowest template count, ensuring at least 90% detection power. Jensen-Shannon divergence between the top 1000 TCRbeta sequences post- versus pre-transplant served as the measure of repertoire turnover. Two-sided Fisher's exact tests were used to test for changes in how often donor-reactive sequences were detected. TCRdb holds this immuneACCESS table with in-frame rearrangements only. Some clones are missing; in checked studies, unresolved V genes explain under half, and the rest has no known cause. The DNA was the basis for D and trimming; V, J and clone size are from that table. The sample table contains tens of thousands of clones; only one count was recorded for roughly 85% of them. The top ten clonotypes cover less than 3.5% of the sample.

Material: CD4+ T cells from blood, obtained at the 22-month timepoint. The chain joins TRBV16 to TRBJ1-2, with the D gene uncertain. The TCR originated in a human patient who received a liver transplant. A transplant means some T cells may be of graft donor rather than patient origin. This receptor carries the CDR3 CASSQSFSGSGYTF. The DNA sequence reads TGTGCCAGCAGCCAATCCTTTTCGGGATCTGGCTACACCTTC.